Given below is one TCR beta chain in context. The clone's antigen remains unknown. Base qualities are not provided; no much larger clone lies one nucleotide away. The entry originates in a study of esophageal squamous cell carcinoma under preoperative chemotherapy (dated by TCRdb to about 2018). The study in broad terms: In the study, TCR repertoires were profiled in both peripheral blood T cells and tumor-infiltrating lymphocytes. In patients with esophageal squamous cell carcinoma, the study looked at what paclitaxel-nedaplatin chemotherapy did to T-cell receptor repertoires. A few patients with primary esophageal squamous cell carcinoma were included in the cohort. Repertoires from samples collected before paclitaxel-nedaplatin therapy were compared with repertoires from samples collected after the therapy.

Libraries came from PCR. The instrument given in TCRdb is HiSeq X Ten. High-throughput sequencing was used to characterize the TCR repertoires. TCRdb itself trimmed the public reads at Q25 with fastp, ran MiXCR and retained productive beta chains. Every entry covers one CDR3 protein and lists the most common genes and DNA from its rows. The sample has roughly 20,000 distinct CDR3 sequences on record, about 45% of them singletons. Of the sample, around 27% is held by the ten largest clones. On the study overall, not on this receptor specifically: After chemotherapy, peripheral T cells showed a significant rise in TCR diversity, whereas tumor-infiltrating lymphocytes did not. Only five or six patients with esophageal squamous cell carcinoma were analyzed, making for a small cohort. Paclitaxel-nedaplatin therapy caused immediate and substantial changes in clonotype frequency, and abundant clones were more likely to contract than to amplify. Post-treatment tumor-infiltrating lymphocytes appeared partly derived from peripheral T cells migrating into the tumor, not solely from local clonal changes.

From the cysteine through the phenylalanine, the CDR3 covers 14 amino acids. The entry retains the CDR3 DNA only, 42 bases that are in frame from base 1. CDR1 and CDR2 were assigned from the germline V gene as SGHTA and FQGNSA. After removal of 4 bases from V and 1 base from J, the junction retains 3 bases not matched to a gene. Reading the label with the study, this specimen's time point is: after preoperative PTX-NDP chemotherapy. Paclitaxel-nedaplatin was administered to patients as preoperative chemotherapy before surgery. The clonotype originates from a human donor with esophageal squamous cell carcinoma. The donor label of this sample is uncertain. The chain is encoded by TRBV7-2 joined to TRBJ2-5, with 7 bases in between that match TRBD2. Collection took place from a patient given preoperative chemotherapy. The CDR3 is CASSWGGSQETQYF. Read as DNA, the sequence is TGTGCCAGCAGCTGGGGGGGGAGCCAAGAGACCCAGTACTTC.